This T cell receptor (beta chain) emerged from a study of blood T cell repertoires in COVID-19. Study-wide background: Sample material is recorded as cDNA or gDNA derived from T cells, B-cell-depleted T cells, or PBMCs.

Individuals aged roughly 18 to 95 years were recruited from fewer than 25 US areas. Among Cohort 3 donors, those recovered had two negative PCRs, clearance, or symptom resolution. CDR3 length equals 14 residues. CDR1 SGHRS and CDR2 YFSETQ come from the germline V gene. V was shortened by 1 base and J by 5 bases, with 12 bases between the two germline ends. Measured with immunoSEQ multiplex PCR; TCRdb has only the in-frame clones, and not every one. The sample carries 180,000 or so clones, about 80% recorded once. Sequenced: PBMCs or T cells enriched from blood (not recorded which). This TCR was sampled from a man between 35 and 55 years old who had recovered from COVID-19. This chain uses TRBV5-1 with TRBJ1-2; a possible D gene is TRBD1 (5 bases). CDR3 sequence: CASSLLDTLYGYTF. The CDR3 DNA follows: TGCGCCAGCAGCTTGTTGGACACCCTATATGGCTACACCTTC.